These 18 T cell receptor beta chains came from one sample sequenced in a study of blood T cell repertoires in COVID-19. TCRdb keeps only in-frame clones here, not all; method: immunoSEQ multiplex PCR. The table shows some 300,000 clones, with roughly 86% occurring only once. The sample taken for sequencing was PBMCs or T cells enriched from blood (not recorded which). These receptors were taken from a woman aged 45-65 years who had been exposed to COVID-19.

This rearrangement joins TRBV19 to TRBJ2-1, with D perhaps TRBD2 (6 bases). The CDR3 runs 14 residues. Germline V CDR1 and CDR2: LNHDA, SQIVND (reference sequence). Between the trimmed V and J ends, which lost 1 base and 7 bases, there was a span of 11 bases. Here the CDR3 reads CASSIVGLKNEQFF. The CDR3 region has the DNA TGTGCCAGTAGTATAGTGGGACTTAAAAATGAGCAGTTCTTC.

This sequence joins TRBV11-2 and TRBJ2-7; D gene unclear. V lost 0 bases, J lost 2 bases, and 5 bases lay in between. CDR1 is SGHAT, CDR2 FQNNGV, per germline. The CDR3 runs 13 residues. CDR3 sequence (DNA): TGTGCCAGCAGCTTAGACAGAACCTACGAGCAGTACTTC. It yields the protein CASSLDRTYEQYF.

This chain joins TRBV7-9 and TRBJ2-5, with a weak D call TRBD1 (6 bases). The CDR3 runs 13 residues. The germline V gene encodes CDR1 SEHNR and CDR2 FQNEAQ (reference sequence). Trimming stripped 4 bases from V and 5 bases from J, with 11 bases between. Here the CDR3 DNA reads TGTGCCAGCAGCTCACAGGGTGGGGAGACCCAGTACTTC. This translates into CASSSQGGETQYF.

In DNA form, the CDR3 reads TGTGCCAGCAGCGCGACTAGCGGGGGGCAGGAGACCCAGTACTTC. Translated: CASSATSGGQETQYF. The chain combines TRBV5-6 with TRBJ2-5; 13 bases agree with TRBD2. V lost 4 bases to trimming and J lost 5 bases; unmatched junction nucleotides: 5. Germline V gives CDR1 SGHDT, CDR2 YYEEEE. The CDR3 covers 15 residues.

The chain carries TRBV11-2 and TRBJ1-6, with 7 positions matching TRBD1. J lost 6 bases, V lost 5 bases, and 4 bases had no gene match. This CDR3 is built from 14 residues. Germline loops: CDR1 SGHAT, CDR2 FQNNGV. The CDR3 DNA follows: TGTGCCAGCAGCCGCGACAGGGTTAATTCACCCCTCCACTTT. Translation: CASSRDRVNSPLHF.

This rearrangement joins TRBV6-1 to TRBJ1-1; possible D gene TRBD1, 6 bases. V was shortened by 2 bases and J by 5 bases, with 15 bases between the two germline ends. The CDR3 totals 15 residues. The germline V gene encodes CDR1 MNHNS and CDR2 SASEGT. The CDR3 sequence: CASSENRAGWTEAFF. DNA for the CDR3: TGTGCCAGCAGTGAAAACAGGGCAGGTTGGACTGAAGCTTTCTTT.

The chain recombines TRBV27 with TRBJ2-1; 7 bases align to TRBD1. The V gene end was trimmed by 6 bases and the J gene end by 1 base; junction bases not matched to a gene: 6. The CDR3 loop spans 15 amino acids. The germline gives CDR1 MNHEY, CDR2 SMNVEV (reference sequence). CDR3 DNA: TGTGCCAGCAGGGGTGACAGGGAATCCTACAATGAGCAGTTCTTC. It is translated as CASRGDRESYNEQFF.

This clone has a handful of counts. This chain connects TRBV30 to TRBJ1-5; D ambiguous. The CDR3 is 13 residues long. V lost 1 base, J lost 7 bases, and 11 bases lay in between. The germline V gene encodes CDR1 GTSNPN and CDR2 SVGIG (reference sequence). CDR3 in DNA: TGTGCCTGGAGTGGGCGGGGAGGCCAGCCCCAGCATTTT. The encoded protein is CAWSGRGGQPQHF.

The chain is built from TRBV27 and TRBJ2-7; tentative D call: TRBD1 (5 bases). There are 14 residues in the CDR3. Trimming left V 6 bases short and J 2 bases short, with 14 bases between. Germline V CDR1 and CDR2: MNHEY, SMNVEV (reference sequence). The CDR3 reads CASRGPHSAYEQYF. The DNA of the CDR3 is TGTGCCAGCAGGGGGCCCCATTCGGCCTACGAGCAGTACTTC.

Note on this clone: The sample has other DNA sequences that encode this CDR3 too. This rearrangement joins TRBV6-2 or TRBV6-3 to TRBJ1-1; D remains ambiguous. The germline gives CDR1 MNHEY, CDR2 SVGEGT. V was cut by 0 bases and J by 4 bases, with 6 bases left in between. This CDR3 comprises 13 residues. The CDR3 reads CASSYSTGTEAFF. The CDR3 nucleotides are TGTGCCAGCAGTTACTCGACTGGCACTGAAGCTTTCTTT.

The sample holds a few counts of this clone. This rearrangement joins TRBV5-4 to TRBJ2-5; TRBD1 agrees at 10 bases. The CDR3 contains 16 residues. Germline CDR1 SGHNT, CDR2 YYREEE (reference sequence). V lost 4 bases to trimming and J lost 4 bases; unmatched junction nucleotides: 10. The CDR3 coding sequence is TGTGCCAGCAGCGCGCCCTACCGGACAGGGGGAGAGACCCAGTACTTC. Translated: CASSAPYRTGGETQYF.

The chain joins TRBV2 to TRBJ2-6; unclear D gene. The length of the CDR3 is 17 residues. The germline gives CDR1 SNHLY, CDR2 FYNNEI. Trimming left V 7 bases short and J 0 bases short, with 16 bases between. The CDR3 nucleotides are TGTGCCAGCATGGCCGGGTTCCGGAACTCTGGGGCCAACGTCCTGACTTTC. Residues: CASMAGFRNSGANVLTF. The variable domain in full, with the rest retrieved from reference TRBV2 and TRBJ2-6, is EPEVTQTPSHQVTQMGQEVILRCVPISNHLYFYWYRQILGQKVEFLVSFYNNEISEKSEIFDDQFSVERPDGSNFTLKIRSTKLEDSAMYFCASMAGFRNSGANVLTFGAGSRLTVL.

This clone appeared a single time. The V gene is TRBV6-4, the J gene TRBJ1-2; 10 nucleotides line up with TRBD1. The germline CDR1 and CDR2 sequences are MRHNA and SNTAGT. CDR3 size: 14 residues. Trimming cost V 6 bases and J 5 bases; bases outside gene matches: 6. The CDR3, as DNA: TGTGCCAGCAGCCCGACAGGGGGCGTTTATGGCTACACCTTC. Translated: CASSPTGGVYGYTF.

V usage is TRBV7-9 and J usage is TRBJ2-1; 10 nucleotides line up with TRBD1. The CDR3 runs to 15 residues. V shed 3 bases and J 6 bases; nucleotides not matched to a gene: 5. The germline V gene has CDR1 SEHNR and CDR2 FQNEAQ (reference sequence). CDR3 sequence (DNA): TGTGCCAGCAGCTTCACCGGGACAGGGGTCAATGAGCAGTTCTTC. Translation: CASSFTGTGVNEQFF.

J is TRBJ1-3 and V is TRBV5-1; a weak D match, TRBD1 (6 bases). Germline V gene lookup returns CDR1 SGHRS and CDR2 YFSETQ. This CDR3 comprises 16 residues. Trimming left V 5 bases short and J 4 bases short, with 19 bases between. CDR3 protein: CASRVSGTQSGNTIYF. The CDR3 DNA reads TGCGCCAGCAGAGTGTCCGGGACACAATCGGGAAACACCATATATTTT.

This clone has just one count. The V gene is TRBV7-2, the J gene TRBJ1-2; TRBD1 might be the D (6 bases). Trimming removed 5 bases at V and 4 bases at J, with 14 bases between. The germline V gene has CDR1 SGHTA and CDR2 FQGNSA. The CDR3 length is 14 residues. The DNA for the CDR3 is TGTGCCAGCAGCCCTCAAACAGGGACCTATGGCTACACCTTC. Amino acid sequence: CASSPQTGTYGYTF.

The chain has TRBV29-1 and TRBJ2-3, with D maybe TRBD1 (6 bases). Germline CDR1 and CDR2: SQVTM and ANQGSEA. Deletions cut 3 bases from V and 7 bases from J, with 11 bases between. The CDR3 is made up of 12 amino acids. CDR3 DNA sequence: TGCAGCGTTGACCGGACAGATTATACGCAGTATTTT. Translating it yields CSVDRTDYTQYF.

This clone was observed a handful of times. The gene calls are TRBV7-2 and TRBJ1-1; D is perhaps TRBD1 (5 bases). The germline gives CDR1 SGHTA, CDR2 FQGNSA. The CDR3 has 13 residues. Trimming removed 6 bases from V and 1 base from J, with 9 bases in between. The CDR3 sequence is CASRSTGNTEAFF. In DNA form, the CDR3 reads TGTGCCAGCAGGTCTACAGGGAACACTGAAGCTTTCTTT. Filled out from reference TRBV7-2 and TRBJ1-1, the complete variable domain reads GAGVSQSPSNKVTEKGKDVELRCDPISGHTALYWYRQSLGQGLEFLIYFQGNSAPDKSGLPSDRFSAERTGGSVSTLTIQRTQQEDSAVYLCASRSTGNTEAFFGQGTRLTVV.